This is a list of T cell receptor beta chains from one sample in a study of blood T cell repertoires in COVID-19. Sequencing used immunoSEQ multiplex PCR; TCRdb keeps in-frame clones, though not all of them. The sample carries approximately 90,000 clones, about four fifths recorded once. The material sequenced was peripheral blood. The receptors shown here come from a man between 65 and 80 years old with COVID-19, enrolled during active disease. Each CDR3 is given with its conserved first and last residue. The D gene is left open where the match is weak. Size is omitted from some rows. Given values are once, few, many or a class for expanded clones.

d_call: TRBD1; cdr3_length: 15; clone_size: -; v_call: TRBV6-5; j_call: TRBJ1-5; cdr3_nt: TGTGCCAGCAGTTCGACAGGGCTAGGAAATCAGCCCCAGCATTTT; cdr3_aa: CASSSTGLGNQPQHF
d_call: TRBD1; cdr3_length: 19; clone_size: -; v_call: TRBV5-6; j_call: TRBJ1-2; cdr3_nt: TGTGCCAGCAGCCTACAAAGAGGGACAGGGGCAATTTTCAACTATGGCTACACCTTC; cdr3_aa: CASSLQRGTGAIFNYGYTF
d_call: -; cdr3_length: 16; clone_size: -; v_call: TRBV4-3; j_call: TRBJ1-6; cdr3_nt: TGCGCCAGCAGCCAAGATCGCCGTTTAAGCAATTCACCCCTCCACTTT; cdr3_aa: CASSQDRRLSNSPLHF
d_call: TRBD1; cdr3_length: 15; clone_size: -; v_call: TRBV19; j_call: TRBJ2-3; cdr3_nt: TGTGCCAGTAGTATCGGTGACAGGGCCTTGGATACGCAGTATTTT; cdr3_aa: CASSIGDRALDTQYF
d_call: TRBD1; cdr3_length: 16; clone_size: -; v_call: TRBV30; j_call: TRBJ1-4; cdr3_nt: TGTGCCTGGAGCAAGGGACAGCGGATCTCTAATGAAAAACTGTTTTTT; cdr3_aa: CAWSKGQRISNEKLFF
d_call: -; cdr3_length: 13; clone_size: once; v_call: TRBV18; j_call: TRBJ2-1; cdr3_nt: TGTGCCAGCTCACCACCGGGGGGCAATGAGCAGTTCTTC; cdr3_aa: CASSPPGGNEQFF
d_call: TRBD2; cdr3_length: 16; clone_size: -; v_call: TRBV19; j_call: TRBJ2-3; cdr3_nt: TGTGCCAGTAAGGTAAGGCCGGGAGGCCCCACAGATACGCAGTATTTT; cdr3_aa: CASKVRPGGPTDTQYF
d_call: -; cdr3_length: 12; clone_size: -; v_call: TRBV29-1; j_call: TRBJ1-1; cdr3_nt: TGCAGCTACACGGAGTCTCCCCCTGAAGCTTTCTTT; cdr3_aa: CSYTESPPEAFF
d_call: -; cdr3_length: 13; clone_size: once; v_call: TRBV19; j_call: TRBJ2-7; cdr3_nt: TGTGCCACCTCCGACAGGACCCCCTCCGAGCAGTACTTC; cdr3_aa: CATSDRTPSEQYF
d_call: TRBD1; cdr3_length: 14; clone_size: -; v_call: TRBV6-6; j_call: TRBJ1-6; cdr3_nt: TGTGCCAGCAAAACCGGGACAGGGTCCTCACCCCTCCACTTT; cdr3_aa: CASKTGTGSSPLHF
d_call: -; cdr3_length: 15; clone_size: -; v_call: TRBV30; j_call: TRBJ2-7; cdr3_nt: TGTGCCTGGAGTAAAAAGGGACAATCGAGCGACGAGCAGTACTTC; cdr3_aa: CAWSKKGQSSDEQYF
d_call: TRBD1; cdr3_length: 13; clone_size: -; v_call: TRBV7-9; j_call: TRBJ1-2; cdr3_nt: TGTGCCAGCAGCTTAAGGCAGGGGGACGGCTACACCTTC; cdr3_aa: CASSLRQGDGYTF
d_call: TRBD2; cdr3_length: 16; clone_size: -; v_call: TRBV11-3; j_call: TRBJ2-1; cdr3_nt: TGTGCCAGCAGCTTAGGGCCTAGCGGCTTGTACAATGAGCAGTTCTTC; cdr3_aa: CASSLGPSGLYNEQFF
d_call: TRBD1; cdr3_length: 14; clone_size: once; v_call: TRBV6-5; j_call: TRBJ1-2; cdr3_nt: TGTGCCAGCAGCCGACAGGGAACTAACTATGGCTACACCTTC; cdr3_aa: CASSRQGTNYGYTF
d_call: -; cdr3_length: 15; clone_size: -; v_call: TRBV13; j_call: TRBJ2-7; cdr3_nt: TGTGCCAGCAGCTTACAGGGTAACCCCCCCTACGAGCAGTACTTC; cdr3_aa: CASSLQGNPPYEQYF
d_call: -; cdr3_length: 17; clone_size: few; v_call: TRBV27; j_call: TRBJ1-5; cdr3_nt: TGTGCCAGCAGTTTAAAGCCGCCCAAAGTAGGCAATCAGCCCCAGCATTTT; cdr3_aa: CASSLKPPKVGNQPQHF
d_call: TRBD2; cdr3_length: 18; clone_size: few; v_call: TRBV11-3; j_call: TRBJ2-3; cdr3_nt: TGTGCCAGCAGCCCTGGCGGGGCTAGCGGGTCCGTGCGGGGTACGCAGTATTTT; cdr3_aa: CASSPGGASGSVRGTQYF
d_call: -; cdr3_length: 14; clone_size: -; v_call: TRBV28; j_call: TRBJ1-2; cdr3_nt: TGTGCCAGCAGTTTAATCCAGGGTTTGTATGGCTACACCTTC; cdr3_aa: CASSLIQGLYGYTF
d_call: -; cdr3_length: 15; clone_size: -; v_call: TRBV29-1; j_call: TRBJ2-7; cdr3_nt: TGCAGCGCGGAGCTGATCAGGGCGGGGTCCTACGAGCAGTACTTC; cdr3_aa: CSAELIRAGSYEQYF
d_call: -; cdr3_length: 15; clone_size: few; v_call: TRBV7-6; j_call: TRBJ1-5; cdr3_nt: TGTGCCAGCAGCTTAGTCGGGGGAGGCAATCAGCCCCAGCATTTT; cdr3_aa: CASSLVGGGNQPQHF
d_call: -; cdr3_length: 16; clone_size: many; v_call: TRBV5-6; j_call: TRBJ1-1; cdr3_nt: TGTGCCAGCAGCTTGGCCGGTAGGGGCACGAACACTGAAGCTTTCTTT; cdr3_aa: CASSLAGRGTNTEAFF
d_call: TRBD1; cdr3_length: 14; clone_size: -; v_call: TRBV7-3; j_call: TRBJ2-3; cdr3_nt: TGTGCCAGCAGCCAGGGGGCCACCACAGATACGCAGTATTTT; cdr3_aa: CASSQGATTDTQYF
d_call: TRBD2; cdr3_length: 15; clone_size: -; v_call: TRBV7-2; j_call: TRBJ2-1; cdr3_nt: TGTGCCAGCAGCCCGAGCGGGGTATCCCTCAATGAGCAGTTCTTC; cdr3_aa: CASSPSGVSLNEQFF